The sequence of this T cell receptor (beta chain) was determined in a study of T cells after yellow fever vaccination. TCRdb re-derived calls from the 5' RACE reads in MiXCR, one entry per CDR3 protein. Of under 150,000 distinct CDR3 sequences in the sample, 7.7% were seen once. The CDR3 length is 16 residues. Germline V gene data show CDR1 as MNHNS and CDR2 as SASEGT. Trimming removed 8 bases at V and 7 bases at J, with 24 bases between. In its sample, this clonotype was seen many times. This specimen was CD4+ T cells sorted from PBMCs, taken 5 days after the yellow fever booster vaccination. The chain employs TRBV6-1 and TRBJ1-5; D possibly corresponds to TRBD1 (6 bases). The receptor was derived from a man aged 25 to 45 who received the YFV17D yellow fever vaccine. CDR3 DNA: TGTGCCAGCTCGGTCTCGGCAGGGGTGGAAGGGCAGCCCCAGCATTTT. As protein: CASSVSAGVEGQPQHF.